This entry concerns a single TCR beta chain. Its antigen is still unknown. The length of the CDR3 is 13 residues. The germline V gene has CDR1 GTSNPN and CDR2 SVGIG (reference sequence). Trimming stripped 5 bases from V and 7 bases from J, with 15 bases between. These data come from a study of OX40 agonist ivuxolimab in advanced cancers. Study context: Patients were infused with ivuxolimab every 2 weeks at 0.01 to 10 mg/kg. Head and neck, renal cell, melanoma or hepatocellular carcinoma were the cancers that dose-escalation patients had. The dose-escalation cohort was approximately 80% male, with a mean age of around 60 years, ranging about 23 to 90. Broader study findings: Several nonresponders also turned out to have low normalized T-cell clonal expansion.

Assay used: immunoSEQ multiplex PCR; TCRdb lists only in-frame clones, some missing. The sample records tens of thousands of clones, roughly 91% being singletons. The sequence was obtained from an adult with an advanced solid tumor such as melanoma, head and neck, liver or kidney cancer. The chain employs TRBV30 and TRBJ1-3, with D tentatively TRBD1 (6 bases). This specimen consisted of CD4+ or CD8+ T cells sorted from blood, obtained in a trial of the OX40 agonist ivuxolimab. The CDR3 loop is CAWYREGLNTIYF. DNA for the CDR3: TGTGCCTGGTACAGGGAAGGTCTTAACACCATATATTTT.